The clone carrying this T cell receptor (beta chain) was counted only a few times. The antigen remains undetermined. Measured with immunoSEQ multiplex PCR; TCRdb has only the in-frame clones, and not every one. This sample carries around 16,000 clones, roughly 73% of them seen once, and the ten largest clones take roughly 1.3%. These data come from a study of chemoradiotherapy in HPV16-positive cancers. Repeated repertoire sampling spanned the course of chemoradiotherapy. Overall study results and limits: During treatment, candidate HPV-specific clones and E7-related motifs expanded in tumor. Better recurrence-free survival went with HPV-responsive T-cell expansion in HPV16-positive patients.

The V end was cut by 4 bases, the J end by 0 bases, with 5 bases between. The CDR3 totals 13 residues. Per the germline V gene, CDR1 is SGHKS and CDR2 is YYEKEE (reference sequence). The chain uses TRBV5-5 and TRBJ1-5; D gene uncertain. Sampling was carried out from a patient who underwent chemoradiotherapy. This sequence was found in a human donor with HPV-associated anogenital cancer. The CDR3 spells CASSRDSNQPQHF. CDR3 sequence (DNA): TGTGCCAGCAGCCGAGATAGCAATCAGCCCCAGCATTTT.